This is a list of T cell receptor beta chains from one sample in a study of blood T cell repertoires in COVID-19. Produced via immunoSEQ multiplex PCR; TCRdb's table is partial and in-frame only. This sample has fewer than 350,000 clones, with approximately 86% found just once. The sample comprised PBMCs or T cells enriched from blood (not recorded which). These receptors were taken from a middle-aged woman with acute COVID-19. The CDR3 runs from the conserved cysteine through the conserved F or W. The order of the fields is clone size, D gene, V gene, J gene, CDR3 DNA, CDR3 protein. The D gene is left open where the match is weak. Size tells how often a clone was seen (once, few, many) or the class of an expanded clone, and some rows leave it out.

.	TRBD1	TRBV19	TRBJ1-2	TGTGCCAGTAGTCTTCGGACAGGGGAGCGGTATTTC	CASSLRTGERYF
.	.	TRBV9	TRBJ2-5	TGTGCCAGCAGCGTAAGTCCCGGTGAGACCCAGTACTTC	CASSVSPGETQYF
few	TRBD1	TRBV15	TRBJ1-5	TGTGCCACCAGCAGAGACACAGGGGGCGGGAGCAATCAGCCCCAGCATTTT	CATSRDTGGGSNQPQHF
.	TRBD2	TRBV3-1/TRBV3-2	TRBJ2-5	TGTGCCAGCAGCCAGGAGAGACTAGCGGGGGCCCGGGAGACCCAGTACTTC	CASSQERLAGARETQYF
.	.	TRBV5-6	TRBJ1-5	TGTGCCAGCAGCCGAGGTCAGGGGAGGGCGGTGAGCAATCAGCCCCAGCATTTT	CASSRGQGRAVSNQPQHF
.	TRBD2	TRBV5-4	TRBJ2-5	TGTGCCAGCAGAGAAAGCGGGGGCCTAGAGACCCAGTACTTC	CASRESGGLETQYF
.	TRBD2	TRBV27	TRBJ2-3	TGTGCCAGCAGCCGACTAGCCGGACGGGATACGCAGTATTTT	CASSRLAGRDTQYF
.	.	TRBV19	TRBJ1-1	TGTGCCAGTACTCCGGCTAGGAGCACTGAAGCTTTCTTT	CASTPARSTEAFF
.	.	TRBV28	TRBJ1-6	TGTGCCAGCAGAAACCCCGTGGCTTATAATTCACCCCTCCACTTT	CASRNPVAYNSPLHF
.	TRBD1	TRBV27	TRBJ1-1	TGTGCCAGCCGGGACAGGGGGAACACTGAAGCTTTCTTT	CASRDRGNTEAFF
.	.	TRBV7-2	TRBJ1-4	TGTGCCAGCAGCTTGGCCCCAACTAATGAAAAACTGTTTTTT	CASSLAPTNEKLFF
.	.	TRBV24-1	TRBJ1-1	TGTGCCACCAGTGATACAGACACTGAAGCTTTCTTT	CATSDTDTEAFF
.	.	TRBV5-6	TRBJ2-1	TGTGCCAGCAGCTTTCTTTCGGGAGCCCCCTACAATGAGCAGTTCTTC	CASSFLSGAPYNEQFF
once	.	TRBV2	TRBJ2-7	TGTGCCAGCAGTTGGCTAGCTGACGAGCAGTACTTC	CASSWLADEQYF